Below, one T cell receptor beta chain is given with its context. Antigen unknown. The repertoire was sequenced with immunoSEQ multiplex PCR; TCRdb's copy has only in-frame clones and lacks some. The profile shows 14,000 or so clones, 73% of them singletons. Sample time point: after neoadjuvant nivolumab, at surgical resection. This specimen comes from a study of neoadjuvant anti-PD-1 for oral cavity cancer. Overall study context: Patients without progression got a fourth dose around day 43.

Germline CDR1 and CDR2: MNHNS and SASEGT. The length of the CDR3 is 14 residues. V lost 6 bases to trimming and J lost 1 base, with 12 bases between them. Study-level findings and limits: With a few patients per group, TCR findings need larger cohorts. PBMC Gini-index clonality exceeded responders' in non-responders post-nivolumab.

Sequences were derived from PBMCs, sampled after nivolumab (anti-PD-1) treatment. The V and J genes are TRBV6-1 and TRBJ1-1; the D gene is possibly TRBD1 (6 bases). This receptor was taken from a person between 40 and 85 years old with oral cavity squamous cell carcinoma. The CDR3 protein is CASSRDMANTEAFF. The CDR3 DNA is TGTGCCAGCAGCCGGGACATGGCGAACACTGAAGCTTTCTTT.